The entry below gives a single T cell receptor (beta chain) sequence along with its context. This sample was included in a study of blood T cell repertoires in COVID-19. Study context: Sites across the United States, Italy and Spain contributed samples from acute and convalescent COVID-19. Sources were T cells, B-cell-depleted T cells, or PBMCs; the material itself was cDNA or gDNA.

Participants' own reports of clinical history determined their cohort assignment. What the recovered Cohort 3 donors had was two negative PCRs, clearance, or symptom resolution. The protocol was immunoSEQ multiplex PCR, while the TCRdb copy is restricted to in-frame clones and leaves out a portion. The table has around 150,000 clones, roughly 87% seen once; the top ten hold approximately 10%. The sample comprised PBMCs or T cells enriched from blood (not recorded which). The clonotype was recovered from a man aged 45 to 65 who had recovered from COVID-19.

The CDR3 region is CASSEARSPGEQFF. The CDR3 bases are TGTGCCAGCAGTGAAGCGAGGAGCCCGGGGGAGCAGTTCTTC. J is TRBJ2-1 and V is TRBV6-1; D is possibly TRBD2 (5 bases). Germline assignment: CDR1 MNHNS and CDR2 SASEGT. The CDR3 is 14 residues long. With 0 bases removed from V and 10 bases from J, the gap between germline ends came to 13 bases.